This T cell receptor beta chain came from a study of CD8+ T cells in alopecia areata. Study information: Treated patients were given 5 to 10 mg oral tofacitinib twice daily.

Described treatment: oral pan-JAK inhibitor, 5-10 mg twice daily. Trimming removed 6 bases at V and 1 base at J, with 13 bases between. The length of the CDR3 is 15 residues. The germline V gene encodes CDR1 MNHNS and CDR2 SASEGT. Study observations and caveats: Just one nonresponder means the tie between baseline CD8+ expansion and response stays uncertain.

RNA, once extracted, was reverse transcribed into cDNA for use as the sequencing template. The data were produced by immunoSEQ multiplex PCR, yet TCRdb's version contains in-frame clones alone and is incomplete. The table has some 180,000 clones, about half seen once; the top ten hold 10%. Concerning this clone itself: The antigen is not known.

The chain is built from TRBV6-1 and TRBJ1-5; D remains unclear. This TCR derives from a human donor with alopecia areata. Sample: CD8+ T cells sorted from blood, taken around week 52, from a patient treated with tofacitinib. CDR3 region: CASSPNGASNQPQHF. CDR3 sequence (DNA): TGTGCCAGCAGCCCAAACGGAGCGAGCAATCAGCCCCAGCATTTT.